The subject of this entry is one TCR beta chain. The antigen it recognizes is unknown. Base-call qualities are not available, and no considerably larger clone is one nucleotide away. The data are from a study of radiation and T cells in renal cell carcinoma (dated by TCRdb to the early 2020s). The study in broad terms: Samples came from a clinical trial, in which primary renal cell carcinomas received 15 Gy stereotactic body radiation therapy followed by nephrectomy 4 weeks later. TCR beta sequencing covered 50 to 55 samples in total, comprising around 25 tumors and 27 peripheral blood samples. Across all 50 or so samples, several million unique CDR3 nucleotide sequences encoding about 2.4 million unique CDR3 amino acid sequences were identified. Points the paper makes about the study in general: With a single-armed trial design, the study had no way to address how radiation dose or scheduling affects the TCR repertoire. Blood repertoire dynamics were not followed beyond 4 weeks after treatment. Because pretreatment tumor biopsies were not available, the study could not determine whether clonotypes were already present within the tumor at baseline. An increase in top tumor clonotypes in blood was observed from baseline to 2 weeks post-radiation, followed by contraction by 4 weeks, which was taken to suggest transient expansion of tumor-resident clones.

According to the study, the label for this sample's time point signals: blood 2 weeks post-SBRT. In the paper's terms, the treatment or condition label means: 15 Gy SBRT to primary tumor, nephrectomy 4 weeks later. Serial peripheral blood from radiation-treated patients was sampled at baseline, 2 weeks and 4 weeks after SBRT to track tumor-enriched clonotypes. Every patient's renal cell carcinoma showed clear cell pathology. The QIAamp DNA Blood Mini Kit (Qiagen) was used to prepare genomic DNA for TCR sequencing. Only samples passing all quality control checks were included in the analyses. TCR beta libraries were generated from genomic DNA with the immunoSEQ kit, following the manufacturer's recommendations. Library preparation used a first multiplex PCR with proprietary primers, then a second PCR adding unique barcodes, with bead cleanups after each round. Each sample batch included a kit-provided positive control reaction and a negative control reaction. The final libraries underwent checking on an Agilent 4200 TapeStation D1000 ScreenTape, volumetric pooling, and quantification by qPCR. Sequencing was performed on an Illumina NextSeq500 using a MidOutput 150-cycle cartridge, with 156 Read1 cycles, 15 Index1 cycles, and the kit custom primers. The pooled library was loaded at 1.0 pM with about 20% PhiX control spiked in. Per the source publication's procedure: Vendor-processed data were analyzed in R, and a clonotype was defined as all T cells sharing the same CDR3 nucleotide sequence. For clone abundance analyses, frequencies were normalized to the 10,000 most abundant clones in each sample. Public T cell clones, which averaged fewer than five per sample, were excluded before analysis. An abundance difference of at least 32-fold between compartments was the criterion for calling clonotypes tumor-enriched or baseline blood-enriched. A beta-binomial differential abundance model was applied to find clonotypes that expanded or contracted between blood time points. Tumor-blood repertoire similarity was measured with the Baroni-Urbani and Buser coefficient, and groups were compared using two-tailed Wilcoxon tests in R. Sourced from immuneACCESS, this table was stored by TCRdb with only in-frame sequences that have V and J called. A share of the clones is absent; for the studies checked, an unresolved V gene accounts for under half, and the remainder has no known explanation. That table gives V, J and clone size, and the DNA gave D and trimming. This sample comprises roughly 130,000 clones, approximately 78% of them detected only once. The ten largest clones capture 1.5% to 2% of the sample.

The specimen was blood, collected from a patient whose treatment included radiotherapy and nephrectomy. The clonotype was recovered from a woman aged 55-75 years with renal cell carcinoma.

The bases read TGTGCCAGCAGCTTCCTCCCCGGGGGGCAGGATGGCTACACCTTC. This sequence encodes CASSFLPGGQDGYTF. Here the chain combines TRBV5-8 and TRBJ1-2; TRBD1 might be the D gene, on 6 matching bases. Between the V and J ends, shortened by 2 bases and 6 bases respectively, the junction contains 17 bases. The CDR3 covers 15 residues, taking in both the cysteine and the phenylalanine. The DNA shown is the 45-base CDR3, in frame from base 1. The germline V gene yields SGHTS for CDR1 and YDEGEE for CDR2.